The clone carrying this T cell receptor (beta chain) has ten or more counts. TCRdb passed the RT-PCR reads through MiXCR, listing each CDR3 protein once. Among some 550,000 distinct CDR3 sequences, 20% to 25% were seen once, and the ten largest hold 2.5% to 3%. This entry comes from a study of response to subunit inactivated influenza vaccine. The CDR3 sequence is 14 residues long. The germline CDR1 and CDR2 sequences are SQVTM and ANQGSEA. V dropped 4 bases and J dropped 9 bases, with 19 bases sitting between them. The same data also went into a second study, on T cells expressing NK-cell markers. That publication notes: TCR beta cDNA was made by 5'RACE template switching with UMIs. It was sorted CD3+CD56-NKG2C+, CD3+CD56+NKG2C- and CD3+CD56+NKG2C+ T cells that provided the TCR beta repertoires. There were seven HCMV-seropositive donors and one seronegative donor among the eight sequenced. A few of the donors also had these clonotypes leading their CD3+CD56-NKG2C+ fraction.

The specimen was CD4+ T cells sorted from PBMCs, collected roughly 12 days after vaccination. The V and J genes are TRBV29-1 and TRBJ2-1; D is possibly TRBD2 (5 bases). The receptor comes from a man between 45 and 60 years old who received an inactivated influenza vaccine. This CDR3 reads CSVGSQRPGTEQFF. In DNA, the CDR3 is TGCAGCGTTGGATCCCAGCGCCCGGGAACTGAGCAGTTCTTC.